This T cell receptor beta chain was observed in a study of cytomegalovirus exposure and HLA in healthy donors. The CDR3 covers 15 residues. V dropped 1 base and J dropped 4; count of bases not matched to a gene: 6. Germline CDR1 reads SGHNT; CDR2 reads YYREEE (reference sequence). The PCR had 60 Vbeta and 13 Jbeta primers. The method was immunoSEQ multiplex PCR; TCRdb's version includes in-frame clones alone and lacks a portion of them. The sample has some 120,000 clones; roughly 80% are singletons. The TCR sequence derives from a male donor in good health and CMV-seropositive. The sample comprised PBMCs. The V gene is TRBV5-4, the J gene TRBJ2-3, with 7 positions matching TRBD1. Here the CDR3 reads CASSLPGQGADTQYF. The CDR3 DNA follows: TGTGCCAGCAGCTTGCCCGGCCAGGGGGCAGATACGCAGTATTTT.